This is a list of T cell receptor beta chains from one sample in a study of Tregs in tolerant kidney transplant recipients. TCRdb's table, derived via immunoSEQ multiplex PCR, lists solely in-frame clones and lacks some. The sample has over 60,000 clones, less than 98% seen once. This specimen consisted of CD4+ T cells from blood, obtained before the transplant. The receptor set was obtained from a human donor who received a combined kidney and bone marrow transplant. CDR3s include the opening cysteine and the closing phenylalanine or tryptophan. Some rows mark clone size as missing; the rest say once, few, many or name a class of expanded clone.

clone size	V gene	CDR3 length	J gene	CDR3 protein
-	TRBV29-1	13	TRBJ1-4	CSVERGGDEKLFF
-	TRBV19	13	TRBJ2-7	CASSQDRQYEQYF
-	TRBV7-2	15	TRBJ2-7	CASSWGQGVPYEQYF
-	TRBV7-3	16	TRBJ2-3	CASSLSASGDTDTQYF
once	TRBV5-4	16	TRBJ1-2	CASSPLYAGQNYGYTF
-	TRBV5-1	14	TRBJ1-4	CASSLDSRNEKLFF
-	TRBV6-4	15	TRBJ2-5	CASSQLTGTWETQYF
-	TRBV25-1	15	TRBJ1-3	CASSEPRQGDNTIYF
-	TRBV7-6	16	TRBJ2-3	CASSLVLAGAGDTQYF
-	TRBV11-2	12	TRBJ1-4	CASSISNEKLFF
-	TRBV4-2	17	TRBJ2-7	CASSQESAGRGTYEQYF
once	TRBV4-2	17	TRBJ1-2	CASTEGGTPTNNYGYTF
-	TRBV6-1	13	TRBJ1-2	CACALLGGYGYTF
-	TRBV6-5	15	TRBJ2-1	CASSRISSSYNEQFF
-	TRBV15	15	TRBJ2-2	CATSRGRERTGELFF
-	TRBV5-1	14	TRBJ1-2	CASSLGQEASGYTF
-	TRBV29-1	15	TRBJ1-1	CSVVAMGHLNTEAFF
-	TRBV7-9	15	TRBJ2-7	CASSLAGLAGYEQYF
-	TRBV11-3	18	TRBJ2-6	CASSSLAGTLNGANVLTF
-	TRBV7-7	14	TRBJ1-3	CASSPGTGSNTIYF
-	TRBV4-1	14	TRBJ2-1	CASSQAGGEDEQFF
-	TRBV11-3	15	TRBJ2-5	CASSRRTGGDETQYF
-	TRBV11-2	14	TRBJ1-2	CASSFGTGDYGYTF
-	TRBV5-4	17	TRBJ2-1	CASSSNRGLAPYNEQFF
-	TRBV5-1	16	TRBJ2-2	CASSRDTFANTGELFF
-	TRBV7-2	15	TRBJ2-5	CASSLLGTDKETQYF
-	TRBV7-2	15	TRBJ2-7	CASSLGLAGVYEQYF
-	TRBV10-3	16	TRBJ1-5	CAISSPVGGGNQPQHF
-	TRBV30	16	TRBJ1-4	CAWSVNGGTATEKLFF
-	TRBV11-1	14	TRBJ2-7	CASSGPGLPYEQYF
-	TRBV6-5	13	TRBJ1-6	CASRPDRNSPLHF
-	TRBV6-5	15	TRBJ1-2	CASSRLGWAGSGYTF
-	TRBV12-5	16	TRBJ2-3	CASGPNTGGFTDTQYF
-	TRBV7-8	21	TRBJ1-3	CASSPNRDTLSPTGSGNTIYF
once	TRBV4-3	16	TRBJ2-1	CASSQEGQGAYNEQFF
-	TRBV4-2	16	TRBJ2-2	CASSRGTSGRTGELFF
-	TRBV18	15	TRBJ2-1	CASSTSLRAGNEQFF
-	TRBV5-4	16	TRBJ2-3	CASSLLGGLTTDTQYF
-	TRBV2	15	TRBJ2-6	CASRDRASGANVLTF
-	TRBV12-5	12	TRBJ2-7	CASGWDREEQYF
-	TRBV28	14	TRBJ1-5	CASREDRVNQPQHF
-	TRBV5-1	13	TRBJ1-1	CASSFSPGGEAFF
-	TRBV10-3	15	TRBJ1-6	CAISDPGLGNSPLHF
-	TRBV11-2	13	TRBJ1-1	CASSLHTSTEAFF
-	TRBV6-6	13	TRBJ1-1	CASSYSIGGEAFF
-	TRBV29-1	16	TRBJ2-3	CSVELAGGASTDTQYF
-	TRBV5-1	15	TRBJ1-5	CASSLTDPGKQPQHF
-	TRBV6-6	14	TRBJ1-1	CASSYLGQLTEAFF
-	TRBV9	12	TRBJ2-3	CASSPGVDTQYF
-	TRBV5-4	17	TRBJ1-2	CASSLGQGRVGNYGYTF
-	TRBV5-4	16	TRBJ1-5	CASSLDGQISNQPQHF
-	TRBV6-1	14	TRBJ2-7	CATLLAGGSYEQYF
-	TRBV28	12	TRBJ1-3	CASSVRGNTIYF
-	TRBV14	18	TRBJ2-2	CASSQVGGTSLLSGELFF
-	TRBV7-2	12	TRBJ2-5	CASSPSQETQYF
-	TRBV5-1	15	TRBJ2-3	CASSLPNVGTDTQYF
-	TRBV7-8	13	TRBJ2-5	CASSLGTEETQYF
-	TRBV7-2	16	TRBJ2-7	CASSLVFGGGSYEQYF
-	TRBV10-3	13	TRBJ1-2	CAISEGQGDGYTF
-	TRBV27	17	TRBJ1-6	CASTSSMTGTYNSPLHF